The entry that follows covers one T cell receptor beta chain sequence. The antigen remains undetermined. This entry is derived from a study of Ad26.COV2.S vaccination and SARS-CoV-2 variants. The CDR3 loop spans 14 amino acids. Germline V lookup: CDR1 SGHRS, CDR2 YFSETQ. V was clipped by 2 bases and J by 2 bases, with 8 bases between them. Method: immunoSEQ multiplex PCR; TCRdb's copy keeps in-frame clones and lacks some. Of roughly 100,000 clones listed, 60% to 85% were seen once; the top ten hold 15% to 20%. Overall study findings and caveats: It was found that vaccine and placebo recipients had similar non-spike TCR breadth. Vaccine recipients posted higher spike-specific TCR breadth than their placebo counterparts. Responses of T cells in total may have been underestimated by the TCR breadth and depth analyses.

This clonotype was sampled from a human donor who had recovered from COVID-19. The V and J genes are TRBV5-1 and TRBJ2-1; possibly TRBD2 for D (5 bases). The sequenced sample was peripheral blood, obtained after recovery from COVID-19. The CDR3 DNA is TGCGCCAGCAGCTTCGACTACACCTACAATGAGCAGTTCTTC. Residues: CASSFDYTYNEQFF.